This TCR beta chain is from a study of blood T cell repertoires in COVID-19. Study-wide background: Collection of acute and convalescent COVID-19 samples took place in the United States, Italy and Spain.

Original handling: Counts of nucleated cells, estimated from reference gene primer amplification, were obtained. Profiled with immunoSEQ multiplex PCR; TCRdb holds only in-frame clones, not every one. The V and J calls and clone size come from that table; D and trimming were worked out from the DNA. The table shows more than 60,000 clones, with around nine tenths occurring only once. The receptor comes from a woman of 80 years or more with active or convalescent COVID-19. Specimen: peripheral blood.

The DNA for the CDR3 is TGTGCCATCAGTGAGCCTAGCGGGGGAAGAGAGACCCAGTACTTC. The encoded protein is CAISEPSGGRETQYF. V is TRBV10-3 and J is TRBJ2-5; TRBD2 matches at 10 bases. The ends lost 2 bases at V and 4 bases at J; junction bases unmatched: 4. The CDR3 sequence is 15 residues long. In germline, CDR1 is ENHRY, CDR2 SYGVKD.